This T cell receptor beta chain was identified in a study of post-analysis software for immune sequencing data. This clonotype appeared a single time. Its target is not known. The library was made from cDNA and included unique molecular identifiers. TCRdb ran MiXCR on the PCR reads and lists one entry per CDR3 protein. The sample contains some 690,000 distinct CDR3 sequences, more than 50% of which appear only once. General study results and limits: Samples prepared in the same batch strongly co-clustered by F measure.

The TCR originated in a girl under 10 years old with multiple sclerosis. Sequencing was done on a sample of blood.

DNA for the CDR3: TGTGCCAGCAGTCCCAGCTCTGGAAACACCATATATTTT. It encodes CASSPSSGNTIYF. V is TRBV6-2 or TRBV6-3 and J is TRBJ1-3; no clear D. CDR1 is MNHEY, CDR2 SVGEGT, per germline. CDR3 length equals 13 residues. V lost 5 bases and J lost 0, with 5 bases in between.